The 3 T cell receptor beta chains below come from one sample, sequenced in a study of long-term antiretroviral therapy in people with HIV. Researchers report immunoSEQ v3.0 was run at survey level. The assay was immunoSEQ multiplex PCR, and TCRdb's table has in-frame clones only and misses some. The top ten clones hold under 10% of a sample with 15,000 to 20,000 clones, about 80% of them seen once. Material: unsorted PBMCs, obtained 0.3 years before starting antiretroviral therapy. The source of these receptors is a man between 50 and 59 years old with HIV.

This clone was seen only a few times. CDR3 in amino acids: CASSPGPGLAVKTSYNEQFF. As DNA, the CDR3 is TGTGCCAGCTCACCGGGACCGGGACTAGCGGTGAAAACCAGCTACAATGAGCAGTTCTTC. The V and J genes are TRBV18 and TRBJ2-1, with TRBD2 matching 11 bases. With 3 bases clipped from V and 3 bases from J, the junction kept 16 bases outside the gene matches. CDR1 is KGHSH, CDR2 LQKENI, per germline. This CDR3 region has 20 residues.

This chain joins TRBV5-1 and TRBJ2-3; TRBD2 matches at 7 bases. The germline V gene has CDR1 SGHRS and CDR2 YFSETQ. The CDR3 runs to 16 residues. The ends lost 0 bases at V and 2 bases at J; junction bases unmatched: 6. This chain's CDR3 is CASSLAGLAATDTQYF. CDR3 bases: TGCGCCAGCAGCTTGGCCGGGCTAGCGGCCACAGATACGCAGTATTTT.

This clone has a single count. This chain links TRBV10-1 with TRBJ2-4; weak D call: TRBD2 (5 bases). V lost 2 bases and J 8 bases, leaving 16 bases between the germline ends. This CDR3 region has 15 residues. Germline CDR1 is WNHNN and CDR2 is SYGVQD (reference sequence). DNA of the CDR3: TGCGCCAGCAGTGAGAGTGAGGAGGATTGGGACATTCAGTACTTC. Protein: CASSESEEDWDIQYF.